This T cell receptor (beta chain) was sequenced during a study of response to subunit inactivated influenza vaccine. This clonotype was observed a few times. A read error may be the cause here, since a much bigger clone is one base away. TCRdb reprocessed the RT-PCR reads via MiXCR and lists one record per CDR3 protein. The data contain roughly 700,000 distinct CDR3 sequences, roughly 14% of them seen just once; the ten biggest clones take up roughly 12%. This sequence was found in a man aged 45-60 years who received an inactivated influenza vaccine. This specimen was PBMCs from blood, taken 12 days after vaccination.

The CDR3 nucleotides read TGTGCCAGCAGTTTCACAGGGGGCGGTCAGCCCCAGCATTTT. This encodes CASSFTGGGQPQHF. V gene TRBV6-2 or TRBV6-3 combines with J gene TRBJ1-5; TRBD1 agrees at 9 bases. The CDR3 has 14 residues. The V and J ends lost 4 bases and 6 bases, in that order; junction bases with no gene match: 4. CDR1 and CDR2 (germline): MNHEY, SVGEGT.